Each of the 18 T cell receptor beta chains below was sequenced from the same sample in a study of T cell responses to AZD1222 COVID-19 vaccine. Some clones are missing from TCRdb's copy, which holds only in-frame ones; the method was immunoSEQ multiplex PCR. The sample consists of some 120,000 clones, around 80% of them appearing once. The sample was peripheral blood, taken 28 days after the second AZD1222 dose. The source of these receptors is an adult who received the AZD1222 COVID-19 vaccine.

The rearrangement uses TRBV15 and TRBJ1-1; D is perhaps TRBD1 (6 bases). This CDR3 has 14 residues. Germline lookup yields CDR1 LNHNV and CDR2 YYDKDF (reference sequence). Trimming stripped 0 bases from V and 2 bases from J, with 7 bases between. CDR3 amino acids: CATSREGTNTEAFF. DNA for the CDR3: TGTGCCACCAGCAGAGAGGGGACAAACACTGAAGCTTTCTTT.

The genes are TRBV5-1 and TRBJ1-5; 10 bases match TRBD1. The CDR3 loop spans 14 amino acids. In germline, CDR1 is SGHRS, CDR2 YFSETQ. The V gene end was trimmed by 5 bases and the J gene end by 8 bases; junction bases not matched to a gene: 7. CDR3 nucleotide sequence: TGCGCCAGCAGTCCCGGACAGGGGGGGAAGCCCCAGCATTTT. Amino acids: CASSPGQGGKPQHF.

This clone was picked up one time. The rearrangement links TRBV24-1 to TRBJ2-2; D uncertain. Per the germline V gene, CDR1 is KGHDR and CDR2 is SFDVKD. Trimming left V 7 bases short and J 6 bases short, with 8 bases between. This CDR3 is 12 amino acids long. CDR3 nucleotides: TGTGCCACCAGAGGGATAGCCGGGGAGCTGTTTTTT. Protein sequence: CATRGIAGELFF.

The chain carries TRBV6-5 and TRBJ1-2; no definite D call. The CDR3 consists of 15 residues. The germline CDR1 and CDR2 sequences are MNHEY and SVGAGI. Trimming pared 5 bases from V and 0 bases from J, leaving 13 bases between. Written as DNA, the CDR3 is TGTGCCAGCAGTACCTTCCAGGCACCTAACTATGGCTACACCTTC. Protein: CASSTFQAPNYGYTF.

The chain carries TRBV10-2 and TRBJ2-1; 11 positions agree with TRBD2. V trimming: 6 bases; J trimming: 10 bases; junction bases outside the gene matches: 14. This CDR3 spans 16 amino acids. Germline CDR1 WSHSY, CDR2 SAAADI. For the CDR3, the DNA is TGCGCCAGCAGCTCCGAGAGGGGACTAGCGGTCGCGGAGCAGTTCTTC. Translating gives CASSSERGLAVAEQFF.

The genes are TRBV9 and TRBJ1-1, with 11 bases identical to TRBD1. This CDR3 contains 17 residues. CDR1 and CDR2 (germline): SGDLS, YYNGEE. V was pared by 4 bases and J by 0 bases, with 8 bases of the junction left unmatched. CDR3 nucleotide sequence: TGTGCCAGCAGCCCGGGACAGGGGGACCACATGAACACTGAAGCTTTCTTT. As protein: CASSPGQGDHMNTEAFF.

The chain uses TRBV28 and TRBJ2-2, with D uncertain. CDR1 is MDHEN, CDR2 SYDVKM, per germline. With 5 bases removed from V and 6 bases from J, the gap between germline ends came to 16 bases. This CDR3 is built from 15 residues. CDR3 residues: CASSPARTHSGELFF. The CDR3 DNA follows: TGTGCCAGCAGTCCGGCCCGGACGCATTCCGGGGAGCTGTTTTTT.

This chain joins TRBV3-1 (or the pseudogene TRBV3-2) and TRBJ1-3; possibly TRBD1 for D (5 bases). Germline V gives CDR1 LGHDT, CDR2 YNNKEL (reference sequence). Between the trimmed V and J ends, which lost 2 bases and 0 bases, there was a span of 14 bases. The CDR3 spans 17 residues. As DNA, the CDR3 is TGTGCCAGCAGCCAACTCATAACAGGATCCTCTGGAAACACCATATATTTT. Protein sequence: CASSQLITGSSGNTIYF.

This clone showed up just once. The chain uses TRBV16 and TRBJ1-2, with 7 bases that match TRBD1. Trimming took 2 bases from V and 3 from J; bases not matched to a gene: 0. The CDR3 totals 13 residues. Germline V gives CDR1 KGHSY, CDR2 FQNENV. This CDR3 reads CASSQTGDYGYTF. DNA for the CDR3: TGTGCCAGCAGCCAAACAGGGGACTATGGCTACACCTTC.

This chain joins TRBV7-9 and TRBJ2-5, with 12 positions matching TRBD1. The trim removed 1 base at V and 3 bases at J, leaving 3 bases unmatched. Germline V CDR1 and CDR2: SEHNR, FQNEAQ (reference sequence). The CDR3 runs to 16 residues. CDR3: CASSLGDRGQKETQYF. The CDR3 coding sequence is TGTGCCAGCAGCTTAGGGGACAGGGGGCAAAAAGAGACCCAGTACTTC.

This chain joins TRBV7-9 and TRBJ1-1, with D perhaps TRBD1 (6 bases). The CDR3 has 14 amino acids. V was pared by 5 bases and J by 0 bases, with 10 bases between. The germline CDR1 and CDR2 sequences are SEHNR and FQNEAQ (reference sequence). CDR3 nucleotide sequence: TGTGCCAGCAGCCCATGGACAGTGAACACTGAAGCTTTCTTT. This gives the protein CASSPWTVNTEAFF.

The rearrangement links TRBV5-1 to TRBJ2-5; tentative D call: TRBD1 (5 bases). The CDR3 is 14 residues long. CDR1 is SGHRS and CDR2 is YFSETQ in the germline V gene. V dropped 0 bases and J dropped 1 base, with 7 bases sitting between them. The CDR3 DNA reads TGCGCCAGCAGCTTGGAGGGGCTCCAAGAGACCCAGTACTTC. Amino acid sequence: CASSLEGLQETQYF.

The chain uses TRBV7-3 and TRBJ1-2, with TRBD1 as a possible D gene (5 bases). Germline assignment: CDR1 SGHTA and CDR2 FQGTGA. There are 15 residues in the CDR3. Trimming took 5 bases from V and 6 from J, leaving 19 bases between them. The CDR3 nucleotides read TGTGCCAGCAGCGATACCGGGGTGTTGGGGGATGGCTACACCTTC. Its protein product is CASSDTGVLGDGYTF.

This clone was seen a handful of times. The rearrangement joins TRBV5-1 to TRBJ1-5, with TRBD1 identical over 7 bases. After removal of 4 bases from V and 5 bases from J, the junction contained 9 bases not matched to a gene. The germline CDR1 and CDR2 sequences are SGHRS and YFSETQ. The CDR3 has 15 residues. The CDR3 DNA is TGCGCCAGCAGCCGGACTACAGGGGCCGATCAGCCCCAGCATTTT. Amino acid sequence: CASSRTTGADQPQHF.

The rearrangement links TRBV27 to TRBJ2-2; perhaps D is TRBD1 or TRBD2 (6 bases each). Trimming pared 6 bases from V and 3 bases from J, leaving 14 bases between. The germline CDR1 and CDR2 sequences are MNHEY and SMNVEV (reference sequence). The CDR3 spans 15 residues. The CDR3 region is CASRRGTLDTGELFF. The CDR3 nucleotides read TGTGCCAGCAGGCGCGGGACATTGGACACCGGGGAGCTGTTTTTT.

CDR3 sequence: CATSRGVQETQYF. CDR3 in DNA: TGTGCCACCAGCAGGGGGGTTCAAGAGACCCAGTACTTC. This rearrangement joins TRBV15 to TRBJ2-5; D might be TRBD1 or TRBD2, each matching 5 bases. The V gene lost 3 bases and the J gene lost 2 bases, with 7 bases spanning the gap. This CDR3 is 13 amino acids long. In germline, CDR1 is LNHNV, CDR2 YYDKDF (reference sequence).

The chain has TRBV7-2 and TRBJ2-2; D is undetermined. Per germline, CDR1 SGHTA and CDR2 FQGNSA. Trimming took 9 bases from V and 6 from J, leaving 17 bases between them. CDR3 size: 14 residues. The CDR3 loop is CASSPNWFAGELFF. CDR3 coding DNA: TGTGCCAGTTCGCCCAATTGGTTCGCCGGGGAGCTGTTTTTT.

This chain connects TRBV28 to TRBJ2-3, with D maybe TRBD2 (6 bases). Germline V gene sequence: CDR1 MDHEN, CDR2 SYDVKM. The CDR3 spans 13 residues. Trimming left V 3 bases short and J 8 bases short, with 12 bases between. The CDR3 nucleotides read TGTGCCAGCAGTTTGGGGGGTGGGGTTACGCAGTATTTT. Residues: CASSLGGGVTQYF.